These 28 T cell receptor beta chains were all obtained from the same sample, sequenced in a study of shared clonotypes between healthy human individuals. Selected positively for CCR7 and CD45RO-negative, naive CD8 cells excluded terminally differentiated effector memory CD45RA+ cells. Generated by immunoSEQ multiplex PCR, the TCRdb table keeps only in-frame clones and is missing some. The sample contains about 2.1 million clones, 93% of which appear only once. Sequenced sample: naive CD8+ T cells from PBMCs. The receptor set was obtained from a young man in good health. Some clones in this sample may be carry-over from other donors' samples.

With respect to this clone: The identical CDR3 is also encoded by other nucleotide sequences in the sample. The chain carries TRBV5-1 and TRBJ2-1, with D possibly being TRBD2 (6 bases). Germline values: CDR1 SGHRS, CDR2 YFSETQ. This CDR3 is 16 amino acids long. The V gene lost 0 bases and the J gene lost 2 bases, with 12 bases spanning the gap. This CDR3 reads CASSLGRDPPYNEQFF. CDR3 DNA: TGCGCCAGCAGCTTGGGGCGGGACCCCCCCTACAATGAGCAGTTCTTC.

The rearrangement uses TRBV10-1 and TRBJ2-1, with TRBD1 as a possible D gene (5 bases). V lost 5 bases, J lost 6 bases, and 11 bases lay in between. Germline CDR1 is WNHNN and CDR2 is SYGVQD (reference sequence). This CDR3 has 13 amino acids. The CDR3 region is CASSPDSSNEQFF. The CDR3 DNA reads as TGCGCCAGCAGTCCTGACAGTTCCAATGAGCAGTTCTTC.

Note on this clone: Different DNA sequences within this sample yield the same CDR3. The rearrangement joins TRBV27 to TRBJ2-3; D may be TRBD1 or TRBD2 (5 bases each). Germline V CDR1 and CDR2: MNHEY, SMNVEV (reference sequence). CDR3 length equals 16 residues. The V end lost 0 bases, the J end lost 1 base, and 11 bases lay between the germline ends. The CDR3 region has the DNA TGTGCCAGCAGTTTATCCCCCGGGGCCGGCACAGATACGCAGTATTTT. Its translation is CASSLSPGAGTDTQYF.

The chain has TRBV9 and TRBJ2-7, with 9 bases lining up with TRBD2. Germline V gene sequence: CDR1 SGDLS, CDR2 YYNGEE. With V trimmed by 0 bases and J by 0 bases, 1 base remained unmatched. CDR3 length: 15 residues. DNA of the CDR3: TGTGCCAGCAGCGTAGGTAGCGGGGGCTCCTACGAGCAGTACTTC. Its translation: CASSVGSGGSYEQYF.

The chain carries TRBV9 and TRBJ2-3; D may be TRBD2 (6 bases). CDR1 and CDR2 from the germline V gene are SGDLS and YYNGEE. The CDR3 contains 16 residues. The V and J ends lost 0 bases and 1 base respectively, with 12 bases between them. The CDR3 nucleotides are TGTGCCAGCAGCGTAGAAGGCGGGACGGGCACAGATACGCAGTATTTT. As protein: CASSVEGGTGTDTQYF.

The V call is TRBV15, the J call TRBJ1-2, with 9 bases lining up with TRBD1. The germline V gene has CDR1 LNHNV and CDR2 YYDKDF (reference sequence). V lost 3 bases, J lost 7 bases, and 18 bases stayed unmatched. This CDR3 has 18 amino acids. This CDR3 is CATSRLLKRGTGYSGYTF. The CDR3, as DNA: TGTGCCACCAGCAGGCTTTTAAAACGCGGGACAGGGTATTCTGGCTACACCTTC.

The chain has TRBV6-1 and TRBJ1-2; tentative D call: TRBD1 (5 bases). Germline CDR1 reads MNHNS; CDR2 reads SASEGT. The CDR3 extends over 13 amino acids. The V and J ends lost 5 bases and 8 bases respectively, with 15 bases between them. The CDR3 sequence is CASSPLGGEGYTF. In nucleotides, the CDR3 is TGTGCCAGCAGTCCTCTCGGGGGGGAGGGCTACACCTTC.

This chain connects TRBV13 to TRBJ2-7; 7 positions agree with TRBD2. CDR1 and CDR2 from the germline V gene are PRHDT and FYEKMQ (reference sequence). The CDR3 is made up of 14 amino acids. The V and J ends lost 5 bases and 3 bases, in that order; junction bases with no gene match: 7. CDR3 sequence reads: CASSLRDYYYEQYF. CDR3 DNA sequence: TGTGCCAGCAGCCTACGGGACTACTACTACGAGCAGTACTTC.

The gene calls are TRBV11-2 and TRBJ2-7, with 7 bases aligning to TRBD2. The CDR3 is 13 residues long. Trimming cost V 5 bases and J 4 bases; bases outside gene matches: 5. Germline V gives CDR1 SGHAT, CDR2 FQNNGV. The CDR3 loop is CASSGGTTYEQYF. DNA of the CDR3: TGTGCCAGCAGCGGGGGGACTACATACGAGCAGTACTTC.

V gene TRBV6-5 combines with J gene TRBJ2-1; possible D gene TRBD2, 5 bases. Trimming shortened V by 6 bases and J by 8 bases, and 14 bases separated the two germline ends. CDR3 length equals 13 residues. Germline CDR1 and CDR2: MNHEY and SVGAGI. The CDR3 nucleotides read TGTGCCAGCAGGGACGGGCTAGCATATGAGCAGTTCTTC. Residues: CASRDGLAYEQFF.

The chain employs TRBV28 and TRBJ2-7, with a tentative D call TRBD1 (5 bases). Trimming stripped 0 bases from V and 5 bases from J, with 17 bases between. Germline lookup yields CDR1 MDHEN and CDR2 SYDVKM. This CDR3 comprises 16 residues. The DNA of the CDR3 is TGTGCCAGCAGTTTATGGAGTCGGAACCTGGGGCACGAGCAGTACTTC. This encodes CASSLWSRNLGHEQYF.

This chain connects TRBV27 to TRBJ2-3; no definite D call. Trimming pared 3 bases from V and 4 bases from J, leaving 11 bases between. The CDR3 is made up of 14 amino acids. Germline V gives CDR1 MNHEY, CDR2 SMNVEV (reference sequence). The CDR3 DNA follows: TGTGCCAGCAGTTTTCAAGGGCTGGCAGATACGCAGTATTTT. As protein: CASSFQGLADTQYF.

The chain combines TRBV15 with TRBJ2-7; 11 nucleotides match TRBD1. V was clipped by 3 bases and J by 4 bases; unmatched bases: 8. Germline CDR1 and CDR2: LNHNV and YYDKDF (reference sequence). The CDR3 length is 16 residues. In nucleotides, the CDR3 is TGTGCCACCAGCAGGGGGACAGGGGGACCTTCTTACGAGCAGTACTTC. Translation: CATSRGTGGPSYEQYF.

V gene TRBV2 combines with J gene TRBJ1-1; no reliable D call. Germline lookup yields CDR1 SNHLY and CDR2 FYNNEI. CDR3 length: 9 residues. The CDR3 reads CATAEEAFF. CDR3 in DNA: TGTGCTACCGCCGAAGAAGCTTTCTTT.

V gene TRBV6-5 combines with J gene TRBJ1-1, with 7 bases identical to TRBD1. CDR3 length equals 14 residues. V lost 2 bases to trimming and J lost 7 bases; unmatched junction nucleotides: 7. CDR1 is MNHEY and CDR2 is SVGAGI in the germline V gene. The chain's CDR3 is CASSYRQGGLEAFF. The CDR3 DNA follows: TGTGCCAGCAGTTACAGACAGGGAGGCCTTGAAGCTTTCTTT.

The chain is built from TRBV9 and TRBJ2-3; 14 bases align to TRBD2. This CDR3 comprises 17 residues. From germline, CDR1 is SGDLS and CDR2 YYNGEE. Trimming cost V 3 bases and J 7 bases; bases outside gene matches: 10. CDR3 loop: CASSEGLAGVFGYTQYF. DNA for the CDR3: TGTGCCAGCAGCGAGGGACTAGCGGGAGTTTTCGGTTATACGCAGTATTTT.

The rearrangement joins TRBV4-1 to TRBJ2-1, with D maybe TRBD2 (7 bases). The CDR3 contains 13 residues. The ends were cut back, 0 bases at V and 12 bases at J, with 12 bases in the middle. Germline V lookup: CDR1 MGHRA, CDR2 YSYEKL. CDR3 nucleotides: TGCGCCAGCAGCCAAGAAATAAGGGGGGGGCAGTTCTTC. It encodes CASSQEIRGGQFF.

The CDR3 region has the DNA TGCGCCAGCAGCTTGGCCCGGGGGGACCGTAACACTGAAGCTTTCTTT. As protein: CASSLARGDRNTEAFF. The chain links TRBV5-1 to TRBJ1-1, with a weak D call TRBD1 (5 bases). Germline V lookup: CDR1 SGHRS, CDR2 YFSETQ. The CDR3 spans 16 residues. Trimming took off 0 bases at V and 2 bases at J, with 14 bases between the two ends.

The chain uses TRBV27 and TRBJ2-1; D unclear. Deletions cut 4 bases from V and 1 base from J, with 11 bases between. CDR3 length equals 15 residues. Per the germline V gene, CDR1 is MNHEY and CDR2 is SMNVEV (reference sequence). The CDR3 nucleotides are TGTGCCAGCAGTTCCCCGTTGGGGTCCTACAATGAGCAGTTCTTC. It codes for CASSSPLGSYNEQFF.

Details on this clone: Other DNA sequences in the same sample also yield this CDR3. The chain recombines TRBV27 with TRBJ2-1; perhaps TRBD1 as D (5 bases). V was trimmed by 5 bases and J by 1 base, leaving 12 bases between them. Per the germline V gene, CDR1 is MNHEY and CDR2 is SMNVEV (reference sequence). This CDR3 has 15 amino acids. The CDR3 spells CASSLRDSSYNEQFF. CDR3 in DNA: TGTGCCAGCAGTCTCCGAGACAGTTCCTACAATGAGCAGTTCTTC.

The V call is TRBV5-1, the J call TRBJ2-7; a weak D match, TRBD1 (6 bases). CDR3 size: 14 residues. Trimming pared 4 bases from V and 6 bases from J, leaving 17 bases between. CDR1 SGHRS and CDR2 YFSETQ come from the germline V gene. The CDR3 protein is CASSADSSKFEQYF. CDR3 DNA: TGCGCCAGCAGCGCGGACAGTTCAAAGTTCGAGCAGTACTTC. Full variable domain (missing parts from reference TRBV5-1 and TRBJ2-7): KAGVTQTPRYLIKTRGQQVTLSCSPISGHRSVSWYQQTPGQGLQFLFEYFSETQRNKGNFPGRFSGRQFSNSRSEMNVSTLELGDSALYLCASSADSSKFEQYFGPGTRLTVT.

The chain uses TRBV4-1 and TRBJ2-1, with TRBD1 identical over 8 bases. This CDR3 has 17 amino acids. The ends lost 3 bases at V and 5 bases at J; junction bases unmatched: 12. The germline V gene encodes CDR1 MGHRA and CDR2 YSYEKL. In DNA, the CDR3 is TGCGCCAGCAGCCACCCAGGGGACGGGACAGGCAACAATGAGCAGTTCTTC. This codes for CASSHPGDGTGNNEQFF.

This clone was seen once. This rearrangement joins TRBV4-1 to TRBJ2-5; TRBD1 matches at 9 bases. This CDR3 region has 14 residues. Germline-derived CDR1 and CDR2 are MGHRA and YSYEKL. V gave up 4 bases and J gave up 4 bases; unmatched junction bases: 4. CDR3 nucleotide sequence: TGCGCCAGCAGCCCCTGGACAGGGGCAGAGACCCAGTACTTC. Translating it yields CASSPWTGAETQYF.

This chain's CDR3 is CASSQNTGTGTDTQYF. The CDR3 bases are TGCGCCAGCAGCCAAAACACAGGGACGGGGACGGATACGCAGTATTTT. V is TRBV4-3 and J is TRBJ2-3; perhaps TRBD1 as D (6 bases). V was cut by 2 bases and J by 6 bases, with 18 bases left in between. Germline V gene lookup returns CDR1 LGHNA and CDR2 YSLEER. The CDR3 has 16 residues.

The rearrangement uses TRBV7-9 and TRBJ2-7; D not resolved. In germline, CDR1 is SEHNR, CDR2 FQNEAQ (reference sequence). The CDR3 is 13 residues long. V was clipped by 3 bases and J by 6 bases, with 12 bases between them. CDR3 in amino acids: CASSLGHGSEQYF. The DNA of the CDR3 is TGTGCCAGCAGCTTGGGCCACGGAAGCGAGCAGTACTTC. The variable domain in full, completed from reference TRBV7-9 and TRBJ2-7, reads DTGVSQNPRHKITKRGQNVTFRCDPISEHNRLYWYRQTLGQGPEFLTYFQNEAQLEKSRLLSDRFSAERPKGSFSTLEIQRTEQGDSAMYLCASSLGHGSEQYFGPGTRLTVT.

This rearrangement joins TRBV13 to TRBJ1-4; 8 bases are shared with TRBD1. Germline assignment: CDR1 PRHDT and CDR2 FYEKMQ (reference sequence). The junction had 10 bases not matched to a gene; V was cut back by 6 bases and J by 7 bases. The CDR3 is 15 residues long. CDR3 sequence reads: CASSSNRGLGEKLFF. CDR3 DNA: TGTGCCAGCAGTTCCAACAGGGGGTTAGGTGAAAAACTGTTTTTT.

The chain combines TRBV6-5 with TRBJ1-2; D is perhaps TRBD1 (6 bases). The CDR3 extends over 13 amino acids. The V end was cut by 6 bases, the J end by 4 bases, with 12 bases between. Per the germline V gene, CDR1 is MNHEY and CDR2 is SVGAGI. CDR3 nucleotide sequence: TGTGCCAGCAGAACCACAGGGTCCTATGGCTACACCTTC. Translating it yields CASRTTGSYGYTF.

This clone has just one count. The chain recombines TRBV4-1 with TRBJ2-1; possibly TRBD2 for D (8 bases). Germline V gives CDR1 MGHRA, CDR2 YSYEKL. V shed 3 bases and J shed 4 bases, with 19 bases lying between them. The CDR3 has 17 amino acids. The CDR3 coding sequence is TGCGCCAGCAGCCAGGACAGGAGCGGGAGTTGGTACAATGAGCAGTTCTTC. Residues: CASSQDRSGSWYNEQFF.